The 23 T cell receptor beta chains presented below share a single source sample, sequenced in a study of T-cell reconstitution after alpha-beta-depleted transplantation in children. TCRbeta library construction was performed incorporating unique molecular identifiers. MiXCR, applied by TCRdb to the PCR reads, yields one record per CDR3 protein. The sample consists of 90,000 to 130,000 distinct CDR3 sequences, approximately 10% of them appearing once. Sequencing was performed on PBMCs from the stem cell graft donor, taken from the stem cell graft. These receptors originate from a human donor who donated a stem cell graft to a child with acute lymphoblastic leukemia.

This clonotype was counted many times. V gene TRBV5-1 combines with J gene TRBJ2-4; 9 bases agree with TRBD2. Germline V lookup: CDR1 SGHRS, CDR2 YFSETQ. The V gene end was trimmed by 0 bases and the J gene end by 2 bases; junction bases not matched to a gene: 9. CDR3 length: 18 amino acids. The DNA of the CDR3 is TGCGCCAGCAGCTTGGTTGCGGGAGGGCCGCAATCCAAAAACATTCAGTACTTC. Its translation: CASSLVAGGPQSKNIQYF.

The J gene is TRBJ2-7, the V gene TRBV14, with 9 nucleotides matching TRBD1. CDR3 length equals 15 residues. Germline V gene sequence: CDR1 SGHDN, CDR2 FVKESK. The trim removed 4 bases at V and 3 bases at J, leaving 7 bases unmatched. CDR3: CASSPTGTGNYEQYF. In nucleotides, the CDR3 is TGTGCCAGCAGCCCCACCGGGACAGGGAACTACGAGCAGTACTTC.

With regard to this clonotype: A much larger clonotype is one base distant, so this may be a read error. The CDR3 does not close with the conserved phenylalanine or tryptophan, likely indicating a read error. The rearrangement joins TRBV20-1 to TRBJ2-7; 7 nucleotides match TRBD1. Germline CDR1 and CDR2: DFQATT and SNEGSKA (reference sequence). Germline trimming cut 1 base from V and 2 bases from J; bases unmatched to any gene: 5. The CDR3 has 14 amino acids. CDR3 sequence reads: CSARGTGYPYEQYS. As DNA, the CDR3 is TGCAGTGCTAGAGGGACAGGATACCCCTACGAGCAGTACTCC.

The table lists this clonotype with many counts. The chain couples TRBV21-1 to TRBJ2-7; the table calls TRBD1, which could not be checked here. TRBV21-1 is a pseudogene locus. The length of the CDR3 is 14 residues. CDR3 sequence: CASSKGQGDYEQYF. DNA for the CDR3: TGTGCCAGCAGCAAGGGTCAGGGGGACTACGAGCAGTACTTC.

This clonotype came up many times. The chain joins TRBV20-1 to TRBJ2-1; 9 bases agree with TRBD2. The germline gives CDR1 DFQATT, CDR2 SNEGSKA (reference sequence). V lost 3 bases to trimming and J lost 4 bases; unmatched junction nucleotides: 7. The CDR3 extends over 15 amino acids. The CDR3 sequence: CSARPREGRYNEQFF. The CDR3, as DNA: TGCAGTGCTAGGCCGCGGGAGGGCCGATACAATGAGCAGTTCTTC.

This clonotype has ten or more counts. J is TRBJ2-1 and V is TRBV5-1, with TRBD1 matching 9 bases. Germline V gene data show CDR1 as SGHRS and CDR2 as YFSETQ. CDR3 length equals 12 residues. Trimming cost V 3 bases and J 8 bases; bases outside gene matches: 0. The CDR3 nucleotides read TGCGCCAGCAGCTGGACAGGGGATGAGCAGTTCTTC. Protein sequence: CASSWTGDEQFF.

This clonotype appeared many times. The rearrangement links TRBV5-5 to TRBJ2-1; D call uncertain. The CDR3 has 13 residues. Germline lookup yields CDR1 SGHKS and CDR2 YYEKEE (reference sequence). Between the trimmed V and J ends, which lost 7 bases and 9 bases, there was a span of 17 bases. The CDR3: CASLLNGYSEQFF. CDR3 nucleotides: TGTGCCAGCCTTTTGAATGGCTACTCTGAGCAGTTCTTC.

This clonotype came up many times. The J gene is TRBJ2-3, the V gene TRBV7-9; D uncertain. With 5 bases removed from V and 1 base from J, the gap between germline ends came to 13 bases. CDR1 and CDR2 from the germline V gene are SEHNR and FQNEAQ (reference sequence). The CDR3 runs 15 residues. The CDR3 region has the DNA TGTGCCAGCAGCCGGGCCCGGAGCCGCACAGATACGCAGTATTTT. Translating it yields CASSRARSRTDTQYF.

This clonotype was seen repeatedly, ten times or more. This chain links TRBV5-1 with TRBJ2-7, with TRBD2 identical over 7 bases. Trimming removed 3 bases from V and 7 bases from J; junction bases left unmatched: 7. Per germline, CDR1 SGHRS and CDR2 YFSETQ. The CDR3 loop spans 13 amino acids. The CDR3 DNA is TGCGCCAGCAGCTCCGGGACTACATTTGAGCAGTACTTC. Translated: CASSSGTTFEQYF.

This clonotype was seen ten or more times. The chain joins TRBV14 to TRBJ1-2; 9 bases fit TRBD1. The germline V gene encodes CDR1 SGHDN and CDR2 FVKESK. The CDR3 consists of 16 residues. V shed 0 bases and J 3 bases; nucleotides not matched to a gene: 5. CDR3: CASSQDRRDRDYGYTF. CDR3 bases: TGTGCCAGCAGCCAAGATCGCCGGGACAGGGACTATGGCTACACCTTC.

This clonotype showed up just a few times. At one of its ends the junction is not consistent with the germline gene, which may arise from a read error. The genes are TRBV20-1 and TRBJ2-6, with D perhaps assigned TRBD1 or TRBD2 (5 bases each). CDR3 size: 14 residues. CDR1 is DFQATT, CDR2 SNEGSKA, per germline (reference sequence). CDR3 DNA sequence: TGCAGTGCTAAAATAGGGAACGGGGCCAACGGCCTGACTTTC. It is translated as CSAKIGNGANGLTF.

This clonotype showed up many times. This rearrangement joins TRBV10-3 to TRBJ2-7, with 8 bases matching TRBD2. J gave up 3 bases and V 6 bases, and 4 bases lay outside the gene matches. Germline assignment: CDR1 ENHRY and CDR2 SYGVKD. The CDR3 runs to 13 residues. The CDR3 DNA follows: TGTGCCATCAGGGGACTAGACGGCTACGAGCAGTACTTC. Translation: CAIRGLDGYEQYF.

Remarks on this clonotype: A much larger clonotype is one base distant, so this may be a read error. The conserved phenylalanine or tryptophan is not found at the CDR3 terminus, so this likely reflects a read error. The V call is TRBV7-9, the J call TRBJ2-4, with TRBD1 matching 10 bases. The CDR3 runs to 14 residues. J lost 8 bases, V lost 6 bases, and 7 bases had no gene match. The germline CDR1 and CDR2 sequences are SEHNR and FQNEAQ (reference sequence). CDR3 in DNA: TGTGCCAGCAGTATAGACAGGGGGCCTCACATTCAGTACTTG. Protein product: CASSIDRGPHIQYL.

This clonotype occurred many times. This sequence joins TRBV12-3 or TRBV12-4 and TRBJ1-1; weak D call: TRBD1 (6 bases). Trimming removed 6 bases from V and 4 bases from J, with 12 bases in between. The CDR3 totals 13 residues. The CDR3 DNA reads TGTGCCAGCAGGATAGAGGGGGGCACTGAAGCTTTCTTT. This codes for CASRIEGGTEAFF.

In its sample, this clonotype was seen many times. The gene calls are TRBV6-2 or TRBV6-3 and TRBJ1-2, with D possibly being TRBD1 (6 bases). V lost 4 bases and J 4 bases, leaving 13 bases between the germline ends. CDR1 and CDR2 from the germline V gene are MNHEY and SVGEGT. The length of the CDR3 is 14 residues. The CDR3: CASSSSTGPYGYTF. CDR3 in DNA: TGTGCCAGCAGTTCTTCCACAGGGCCCTATGGCTACACCTTC.

The sample holds many counts of this clonotype. The chain couples TRBV29-1 to TRBJ1-5, with D tentatively TRBD1 (6 bases). This CDR3 has 14 residues. CDR1 is SQVTM and CDR2 is ANQGSEA in the germline V gene. Trimming took 4 bases from V and 7 from J, leaving 17 bases between them. This chain's CDR3 is CSVGPGGDGQPQHF. CDR3 nucleotide sequence: TGCAGCGTTGGACCGGGGGGCGATGGCCAGCCCCAGCATTTT.

This clonotype has a count of ten or more. The chain recombines TRBV12-3 or TRBV12-4 with TRBJ1-3; TRBD1 aligns across 10 bases. There are 17 residues in the CDR3. V dropped 6 bases and J dropped 2; count of bases not matched to a gene: 10. The CDR3 nucleotides are TGTGCCAGCAGCCTCTGGACCGGGACAGGGGCTGGAAACACCATATATTTT. Its protein is CASSLWTGTGAGNTIYF.

In its sample, this clonotype was seen many times. The chain employs TRBV7-8 and TRBJ2-1; 12 bases are shared with TRBD2. Germline lookup yields CDR1 SGHVS and CDR2 FQNEAQ. The CDR3 has 17 residues. V shed 5 bases, J shed 3 bases, and the junction held 8 bases outside the gene matches. The CDR3 DNA is TGTGCCAGCAGCCCGTTGACTAGCGGGAGCGTCTACAATGAGCAGTTCTTC. Translation gives CASSPLTSGSVYNEQFF.

This clonotype has a count of ten or more. The chain recombines TRBV27 with TRBJ1-1, with D perhaps TRBD1 (5 bases). CDR1 and CDR2 from the germline V gene are MNHEY and SMNVEV (reference sequence). V was cut by 5 bases and J by 2 bases, with 12 bases left in between. This CDR3 has 14 residues. CDR3: CASSLQALNTEAFF. DNA of the CDR3: TGTGCCAGCAGTCTACAGGCGCTCAACACTGAAGCTTTCTTT.

This clonotype was seen ten or more times. The chain employs TRBV7-2 and TRBJ1-2; tentative D call: TRBD1 (6 bases). Germline V CDR1 and CDR2: SGHTA, FQGNSA. Trimming cost V 1 base and J 0 bases, with 15 bases left between them. The CDR3 loop spans 17 amino acids. CDR3 in amino acids: CASSLERSDSPNYGYTF. The CDR3 bases are TGTGCCAGCAGCTTAGAGCGATCGGACAGTCCTAACTATGGCTACACCTTC.

This clonotype was detected ten times or more. V gene TRBV11-2 combines with J gene TRBJ2-5; tentatively, D is TRBD1 or TRBD2 (5 bases each). The germline CDR1 and CDR2 sequences are SGHAT and FQNNGV. The CDR3 is 16 residues long. Trimming shortened V by 3 bases and J by 5 bases, and 19 bases separated the two germline ends. The CDR3 reads CASSFPVGVRGETQYF. CDR3 sequence (DNA): TGTGCCAGCAGCTTCCCGGTGGGGGTTCGTGGGGAGACCCAGTACTTC.

This clonotype was counted ten times or more. The chain links TRBV20-1 to TRBJ1-5; tentatively, D is TRBD1 (5 bases). V was shortened by 3 bases and J by 2 bases, with 14 bases between the two germline ends. CDR1 DFQATT and CDR2 SNEGSKA come from the germline V gene (reference sequence). The CDR3 has 15 amino acids. The CDR3 DNA sequence: TGCAGTGCTAGTAGGCAGGGCAATCGCAATCAGCCCCAGCATTTT. Translated: CSASRQGNRNQPQHF.

This clonotype has ten or more counts. The chain uses TRBV20-1 and TRBJ1-1, with 7 bases identical to TRBD1. V shed 5 bases and J 3 bases; nucleotides not matched to a gene: 15. Germline V gives CDR1 DFQATT, CDR2 SNEGSKA (reference sequence). The CDR3 covers 16 residues. The CDR3 protein is CSAGRQGSKVHTEAFF. For the CDR3, the DNA is TGCAGTGCTGGAAGACAGGGATCGAAGGTGCACACTGAAGCTTTCTTT.